The entry below describes one T cell receptor beta chain. Its specific antigen is unknown. Within one base of it there is no much larger clone, and no base qualities were kept. The sample belongs to a study of shared T cell receptors in the human thymus (dated by TCRdb to the early 2020s). For the study in its entirety: The study examined how self-reactive, shared T-cell receptor alpha chains are generated in the human thymus.

Receptor amplification or capture employed the immunoSEQ multiplex PCR assay. TCRdb took over this immuneACCESS table, retaining in-frame rearrangements with V and J assigned. Such tables are incomplete; in checked studies, under half of the missing clones stem from an unresolved V gene, and the remainder is unexplained. The sample has roughly 700,000 clones on record, roughly 90% of them singletons. The ten largest make up over 0.008% of the sample. This same sample was also part of a study on human thymus T cells. As that second paper reports: Immunologically healthy infants undergoing open corrective cardiac surgery for congenital heart defects in Finland were used as donors. The thymus tissue came from surgical resects taken out during corrective cardiac surgery. Both the thymic and the peripheral blood repertoires appeared to show biased V and J gene segment usage. The related research found that thymic TCR repertoires overlapped highly between unrelated individuals. The study characterized TCR alpha and beta repertoires from fewer than 10 infant thymus samples and four related peripheral blood samples. Donor ages ranged from roughly 7 to 250 days, and the cohort comprised over 5 male and two female infants. Thymocytes were freed from the tissue by mechanical means and kept at -70 degrees C as pellets of roughly 9.5-31 million cells. A QIAsymphony instrument was used to extract genomic DNA from frozen cell pellets. The immunoSEQ multiplex PCR assay was used to amplify the TCRB and TCRAD loci from a standardized amount of quality-controlled genomic DNA. Amplicons spanned the V(D)J region at a length sufficient to cover the CDR3 and identify V and J genes. The commercial immunoSEQ service was used to sequence amplicons on an Illumina platform. Primer bias and sequencing errors were corrected as previously described, and TCRAD and TCRB definitions were based on the IMGT database. The repertoires were analysed using immunoSEQ Analyzer 3.0 and VDJTools for basic statistics, V/J segment usage, diversity estimates, rarefaction and pairwise overlap. Diversity was estimated with Chao1, ChaoE, Efron-Thisted, Shannon and inverse Simpson indices, and also on datasets down-sampled to the smallest sample. For repertoire overlap, CDR3 nucleotide sequence, V gene and J gene had to match strictly, and clustering was done by Jaccard-based multidimensional scaling. On average, thymus samples yielded 810,000 or so unique TCRB clonotypes, whereas blood samples yielded 70,000 to 100,000.

The material sequenced was thymocytes. The source of this sequence is a boy in the first two years of life with a congenital heart defect. Donor details come from another sample of the same person, matched by shared clones.

The CDR3 is CASSPLTGEAVNTEAFF. The DNA is as follows: TGTGCCAGCAGTCCCCTCACAGGGGAGGCCGTGAACACTGAAGCTTTCTTT. Rearrangement joined TRBV28 to TRBJ1-1; 7 nucleotides in the junction match TRBD1. Including the terminal cysteine and phenylalanine, the CDR3 comprises 17 residues. Kept here is only the CDR3 DNA, which spans 51 bases and is read in frame from base 1. CDR1 and CDR2, per the germline V gene, are MDHEN and SYDVKM. Trimming accounts for 5 bases at V and 0 bases at J, while the number of junction bases matched to no gene is 12. Beyond the CDR3, the reference TRBV28 and TRBJ1-1 genes provide the residues; the full variable domain reads: DVKVTQSSRYLVKRTGEKVFLECVQDMDHENMFWYRQDPGLGLRLIYFSYDVKMKEKGDIPEGYSVSREKKERFSLILESASTNQTSMYLCASSPLTGEAVNTEAFFGQGTRLTVV.